These 25 T cell receptor beta chains were all obtained from the same sample, sequenced in a study of cytomegalovirus exposure and HLA in healthy donors. A multiplex PCR was run with 60 Vbeta primers and 13 Jbeta primers. Clones were sequenced by immunoSEQ multiplex PCR, and TCRdb holds only the in-frame ones, with some missing. The data contain approximately 110,000 clones, over 75% of them seen just once; the ten biggest clones take up 5.4%. The sample taken for sequencing was PBMCs. The receptors come from a woman aged 25 to 39 in good health and CMV-seropositive.

V is TRBV7-9 and J is TRBJ2-5, with 8 nucleotides matching TRBD1. Germline V gene sequence: CDR1 SEHNR, CDR2 FQNEAQ (reference sequence). Germline trimming cut 6 bases from V and 5 bases from J; bases unmatched to any gene: 20. CDR3 length: 18 amino acids. CDR3 region: CASSSRPQGEVQRETQYF. The CDR3, as DNA: TGTGCCAGCAGTTCCAGACCACAGGGGGAGGTCCAAAGGGAGACCCAGTACTTC.

CDR3 region: CASSASGRAGGELFF. In DNA form, the CDR3 reads TGTGCCAGCAGCGCTAGCGGGAGAGCAGGGGGGGAGCTGTTTTTT. This rearrangement joins TRBV9 to TRBJ2-2; 10 positions agree with TRBD2. Trimming took 3 bases from V and 8 from J; bases not matched to a gene: 7. Germline CDR1 SGDLS, CDR2 YYNGEE. CDR3 length: 15 residues.

The J gene is TRBJ2-5, the V gene TRBV29-1; the match to TRBD2 covers 10 bases. V gave up 8 bases and J gave up 5 bases; unmatched junction bases: 8. This CDR3 region has 13 residues. CDR1 SQVTM and CDR2 ANQGSEA come from the germline V gene. CDR3 sequence: CSRAGGPGETQYF. Written as DNA, the CDR3 is TGCAGCCGAGCGGGGGGGCCCGGGGAGACCCAGTACTTC.

CDR3 residues: CASSLYEQYF. The CDR3 DNA follows: TGTGCCAGCAGTCTCTACGAGCAGTACTTC. This rearrangement joins TRBV6-1 to TRBJ2-7; D gene uncertain. Trimming removed 5 bases at V and 3 bases at J, with 2 bases between. Germline V lookup: CDR1 MNHNS, CDR2 SASEGT. The CDR3 has 10 amino acids.

J is TRBJ2-7 and V is TRBV14, with D possibly TRBD1 on 6 matching bases. The CDR3 covers 16 residues. The V end was cut by 1 base, the J end by 0 bases, with 13 bases between. Germline values: CDR1 SGHDN, CDR2 FVKESK. Written as DNA, the CDR3 is TGTGCCAGCAGCCAAGGGTTACAGGGCAGCTCCTACGAGCAGTACTTC. It yields the protein CASSQGLQGSSYEQYF. Full variable domain (outside the CDR3, taken from reference TRBV14 and TRBJ2-7): EAGVTQFPSHSVIEKGQTVTLRCDPISGHDNLYWYRRVMGKEIKFLLHFVKESKQDESGMPNNRFLAERTGGTYSTLKVQPAELEDSGVYFCASSQGLQGSSYEQYFGPGTRLTVT.

V and J are TRBV4-1 and TRBJ2-3; D possibly corresponds to TRBD2 (5 bases). Germline CDR1 and CDR2: MGHRA and YSYEKL. This CDR3 is built from 19 residues. The ends were cut back, 4 bases at V and 1 base at J, with 24 bases in the middle. CDR3 loop: CASSRIEITGKLRTDTQYF. As DNA, the CDR3 is TGCGCCAGCAGCCGGATAGAGATCACCGGGAAACTTCGCACAGATACGCAGTATTTT.

This chain connects TRBV2 to TRBJ2-3; 8 bases map to TRBD2. CDR1 is SNHLY and CDR2 is FYNNEI in the germline V gene. Germline trimming cut 4 bases from V and 0 bases from J; bases unmatched to any gene: 9. CDR3 length: 17 amino acids. The chain's CDR3 is CASSGTGGSYSTDTQYF. CDR3 in DNA: TGTGCCAGCAGTGGCACGGGGGGGTCTTATAGCACAGATACGCAGTATTTT.

The chain joins TRBV9 to TRBJ2-5; 7 bases agree with TRBD2. The CDR3 length is 15 residues. Germline CDR1 and CDR2: SGDLS and YYNGEE. J was trimmed by 8 bases and V by 0 bases; bases with no gene match: 10. For the CDR3, the DNA is TGTGCCAGCAGCGTAGAGGGGACTAATCTTAATACCCAGTACTTC. Translating gives CASSVEGTNLNTQYF.

The chain links TRBV30 to TRBJ2-7; 7 positions match TRBD2. The CDR3 runs to 12 residues. Germline CDR1 GTSNPN, CDR2 SVGIG (reference sequence). V gave up 0 bases and J gave up 4 bases; unmatched junction bases: 0. CDR3 residues: CAWSVLAYEQYF. For the CDR3, the DNA is TGTGCCTGGAGTGTACTAGCGTACGAGCAGTACTTC.

The chain couples TRBV6-1 to TRBJ1-1; D possibly corresponds to TRBD1 (5 bases). Germline V lookup: CDR1 MNHNS, CDR2 SASEGT. The CDR3 runs to 11 residues. V was trimmed by 5 bases and J by 11 bases, leaving 12 bases between them. For the CDR3, the DNA is TGTGCCAGCAGTAGCGGGGCAGCTGCTTTCTTT. Residues: CASSSGAAAFF.

This sequence joins TRBV5-1 and TRBJ1-2; TRBD1 might be the D (6 bases). Per the germline V gene, CDR1 is SGHRS and CDR2 is YFSETQ. Deletions cut 2 bases from V and 2 bases from J, with 16 bases between. CDR3 length equals 16 residues. CDR3 in amino acids: CASSFVFAGVNYGYTF. CDR3 coding DNA: TGCGCCAGCAGCTTTGTTTTTGCAGGGGTGAACTATGGCTACACCTTC.

J is TRBJ1-5 and V is TRBV6-1, with D uncertain. The CDR3 loop spans 16 amino acids. Trimming pared 2 bases from V and 2 bases from J, leaving 13 bases between. Per the germline V gene, CDR1 is MNHNS and CDR2 is SASEGT. The CDR3 spells CASSEIVLRGNQPQHF. For the CDR3, the DNA is TGTGCCAGCAGTGAAATTGTCTTACGGGGCAATCAGCCCCAGCATTTT.

The V gene is TRBV5-6, the J gene TRBJ1-2, with D unresolved. CDR3 length: 15 amino acids. Germline CDR1 is SGHDT and CDR2 is YYEEEE. Trimming stripped 4 bases from V and 7 bases from J, with 20 bases between. The CDR3 DNA sequence: TGTGCCAGCAGCGCCCCCACCGACGGAGACTGTGGCTACACCTTC. This codes for CASSAPTDGDCGYTF.

The J gene is TRBJ2-7, the V gene TRBV19; maybe TRBD2 (6 bases). Germline V gives CDR1 LNHDA, CDR2 SQIVND (reference sequence). This CDR3 is built from 14 residues. With 7 bases removed from V and 2 bases from J, the gap between germline ends came to 15 bases. The CDR3 loop is CASTRRAGTYEQYF. The CDR3 nucleotides read TGTGCCAGTACTCGGAGGGCAGGTACCTACGAGCAGTACTTC. Looking up the rest from reference TRBV19 and TRBJ2-7 gives the full variable domain: DGGITQSPKYLFRKEGQNVTLSCEQNLNHDAMYWYRQDPGQGLRLIYYSQIVNDFQKGDIAEGYSVSREKKESFPLTVTSAQKNPTAFYLCASTRRAGTYEQYFGPGTRLTVT.

The genes are TRBV5-4 and TRBJ2-3, with D tentatively TRBD2 (5 bases). V gave up 0 bases and J gave up 2 bases, with 10 bases separating them. Germline V lookup: CDR1 SGHNT, CDR2 YYREEE (reference sequence). CDR3 length: 15 residues. In DNA, the CDR3 is TGTGCCAGCAGCTTGGTTGGGGAGTTCACAGATACGCAGTATTTT. It codes for CASSLVGEFTDTQYF.

This sequence joins TRBV7-9 and TRBJ1-2, with D perhaps matching TRBD1 (6 bases). The CDR3 has 16 residues. Germline V gives CDR1 SEHNR, CDR2 FQNEAQ (reference sequence). V was clipped by 7 bases and J by 0 bases, with 18 bases between them. The CDR3, as DNA: TGTGCCAGCATCCCTCAGGCAGGGGTTACTAACTATGGCTACACCTTC. Translation gives CASIPQAGVTNYGYTF.

The V and J genes are TRBV5-1 and TRBJ1-2; TRBD1 aligns across 9 bases. V was clipped by 0 bases and J by 8 bases; unmatched bases: 2. CDR3 length equals 13 residues. In germline, CDR1 is SGHRS, CDR2 YFSETQ. CDR3 coding DNA: TGCGCCAGCAGCTTGGGACAGGGGGAGGGCTACACCTTC. This gives the protein CASSLGQGEGYTF. Full variable domain (rest looked up from reference TRBV5-1 and TRBJ1-2): KAGVTQTPRYLIKTRGQQVTLSCSPISGHRSVSWYQQTPGQGLQFLFEYFSETQRNKGNFPGRFSGRQFSNSRSEMNVSTLELGDSALYLCASSLGQGEGYTFGSGTRLTVV.

The chain employs TRBV6-5 and TRBJ1-1; weak D call: TRBD1 (6 bases). Trimming removed 6 bases from V and 7 bases from J, with 15 bases in between. Germline lookup yields CDR1 MNHEY and CDR2 SVGAGI. This CDR3 region has 13 residues. The CDR3 nucleotides read TGTGCCAGCAGATCCCGACAGGCTAGTGAAGCTTTCTTT. Translation gives CASRSRQASEAFF.

CDR3 DNA sequence: TGTGCCAGCAGCGTAGCCCCGGGGGGGGGCCGGGAGACCCAGTACTTC. Translated, it gives CASSVAPGGGRETQYF. V gene TRBV9 combines with J gene TRBJ2-5; 8 bases match TRBD2. The CDR3 runs 16 residues. With V trimmed by 0 bases and J by 5 bases, 9 bases remained unmatched. Germline V gives CDR1 SGDLS, CDR2 YYNGEE.

Of note for this clone: A read error may account for a junction end that differs from germline. The chain combines TRBV27 with TRBJ2-1, with 7 bases aligning to TRBD1. CDR1 and CDR2 (germline): MNHEY, SMNVEV (reference sequence). CDR3 length: 15 residues. As DNA, the CDR3 is TGTGCCACCAGTTCGGGGACAGCAACCTACAATGAGCAGTTCTTC. Amino acids: CATSSGTATYNEQFF.

This sequence joins TRBV10-3 and TRBJ2-3; D is perhaps TRBD1 (6 bases). Germline-derived CDR1 and CDR2 are ENHRY and SYGVKD. The CDR3 contains 17 residues. Trimming stripped 5 bases from V and 3 bases from J, with 21 bases between. Here the CDR3 DNA reads TGTGCCATCAGTACACCCGGACAGCCGGGGCATACAGATACGCAGTATTTT. This codes for CAISTPGQPGHTDTQYF.

This chain connects TRBV6-6 to TRBJ1-6, with D unresolved. The V gene lost 6 bases and the J gene lost 7 bases, with 13 bases spanning the gap. Germline CDR1 MNHNY, CDR2 SVGAGI (reference sequence). The CDR3 has 14 amino acids. The CDR3 loop reads CASRTQDWNSPLHF. CDR3 in DNA: TGTGCCAGCAGAACTCAGGACTGGAATTCACCCCTCCACTTT.

The chain joins TRBV19 to TRBJ2-3; D not certain. Germline CDR1 LNHDA, CDR2 SQIVND (reference sequence). The CDR3 totals 12 residues. V shed 4 bases and J shed 7 bases, with 9 bases lying between them. CDR3 nucleotide sequence: TGTGCCAGTAGTACAAGACTTAATACGCAGTATTTT. This gives the protein CASSTRLNTQYF.

The V gene is TRBV4-2, the J gene TRBJ1-3; D might be TRBD1 (6 bases). V shed 0 bases and J shed 3 bases, with 15 bases lying between them. Germline V CDR1 and CDR2: LGHNA, YNFKEQ. The CDR3 consists of 17 residues. CDR3 sequence reads: CASSQDVGALGGNTIYF. The CDR3 coding sequence is TGTGCCAGCAGCCAAGATGTGGGGGCACTGGGTGGAAACACCATATATTTT.

The chain uses TRBV7-3 and TRBJ1-1, with TRBD1 identical over 9 bases. Losses at the gene ends were 5 bases for V and 3 bases for J; bases not matched to a gene: 1. The germline V gene encodes CDR1 SGHTA and CDR2 FQGTGA. The CDR3 is made up of 13 amino acids. CDR3 amino acids: CASSRQGDTEAFF. For the CDR3, the DNA is TGTGCCAGCAGCCGACAGGGGGACACTGAAGCTTTCTTT.